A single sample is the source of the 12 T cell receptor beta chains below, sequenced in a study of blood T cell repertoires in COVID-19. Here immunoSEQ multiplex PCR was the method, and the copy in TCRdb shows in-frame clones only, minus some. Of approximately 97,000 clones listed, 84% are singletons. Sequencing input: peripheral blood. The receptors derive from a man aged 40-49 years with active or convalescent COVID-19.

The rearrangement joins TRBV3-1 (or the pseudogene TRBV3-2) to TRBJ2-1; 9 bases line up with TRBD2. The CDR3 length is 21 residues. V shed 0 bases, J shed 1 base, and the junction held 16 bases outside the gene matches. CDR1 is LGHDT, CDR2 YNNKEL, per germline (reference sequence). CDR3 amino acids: CASSQDRPGRGGIRSYNEQFF. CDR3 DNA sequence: TGTGCCAGCAGCCAAGATCGGCCCGGGCGGGGGGGAATTAGGTCCTACAATGAGCAGTTCTTC.

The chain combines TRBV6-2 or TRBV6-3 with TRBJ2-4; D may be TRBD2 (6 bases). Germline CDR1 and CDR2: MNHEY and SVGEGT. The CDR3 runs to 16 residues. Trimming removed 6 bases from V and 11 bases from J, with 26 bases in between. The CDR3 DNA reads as TGTGCCAGCAGCCCCGGGAGAGACTTTGTTAAAGTGCTTCAGTACTTC. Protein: CASSPGRDFVKVLQYF.

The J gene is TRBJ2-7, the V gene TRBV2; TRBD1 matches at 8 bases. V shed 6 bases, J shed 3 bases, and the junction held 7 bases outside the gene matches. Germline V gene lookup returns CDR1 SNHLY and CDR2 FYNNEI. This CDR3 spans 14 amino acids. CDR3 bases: TGTGCCAGCAGGCCCGGGACAGGACTCTACGAGCAGTACTTC. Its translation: CASRPGTGLYEQYF.

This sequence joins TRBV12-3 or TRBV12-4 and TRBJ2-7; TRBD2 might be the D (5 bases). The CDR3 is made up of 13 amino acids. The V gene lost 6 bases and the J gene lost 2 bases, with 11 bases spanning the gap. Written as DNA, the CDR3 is TGTGCCAGCAGCTCGTCGGGGACCTACGAGCAGTACTTC. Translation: CASSSSGTYEQYF.

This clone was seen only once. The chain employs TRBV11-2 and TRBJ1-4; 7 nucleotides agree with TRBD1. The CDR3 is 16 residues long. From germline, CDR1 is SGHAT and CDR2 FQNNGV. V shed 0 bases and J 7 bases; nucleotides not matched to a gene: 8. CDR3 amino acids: CASSLDSAGGTEKLFF. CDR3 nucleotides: TGTGCCAGCAGCTTAGATTCGGCAGGGGGAACTGAAAAACTGTTTTTT.

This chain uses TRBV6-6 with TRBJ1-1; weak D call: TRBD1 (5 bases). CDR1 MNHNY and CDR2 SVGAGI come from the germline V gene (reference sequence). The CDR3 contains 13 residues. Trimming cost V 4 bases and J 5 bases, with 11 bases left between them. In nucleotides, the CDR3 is TGTGCCAGCAGTTTGGCAGGGCGGACTGAAGCTTTCTTT. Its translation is CASSLAGRTEAFF.

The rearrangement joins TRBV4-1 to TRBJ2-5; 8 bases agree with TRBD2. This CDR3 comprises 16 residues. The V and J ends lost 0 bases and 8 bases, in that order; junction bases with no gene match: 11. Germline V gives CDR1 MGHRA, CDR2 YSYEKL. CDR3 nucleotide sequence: TGCGCCAGCAGCCAAGAGAAGCGGGGGACCCGAGGAACCCAGTACTTC. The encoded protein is CASSQEKRGTRGTQYF.

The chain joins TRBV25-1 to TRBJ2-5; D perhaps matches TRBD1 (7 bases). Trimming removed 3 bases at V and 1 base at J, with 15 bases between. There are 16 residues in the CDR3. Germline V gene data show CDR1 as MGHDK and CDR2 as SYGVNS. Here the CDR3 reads CASSEGGTASQETQYF. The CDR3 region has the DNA TGTGCCAGCAGTGAGGGCGGGACAGCTTCCCAAGAGACCCAGTACTTC.

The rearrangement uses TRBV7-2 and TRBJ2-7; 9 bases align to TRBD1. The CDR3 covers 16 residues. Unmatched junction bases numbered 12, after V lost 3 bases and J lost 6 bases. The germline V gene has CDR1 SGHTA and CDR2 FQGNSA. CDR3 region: CASSFSPGQGNFEQYF. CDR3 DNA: TGTGCCAGCAGCTTTAGCCCGGGACAGGGAAATTTCGAGCAGTACTTC. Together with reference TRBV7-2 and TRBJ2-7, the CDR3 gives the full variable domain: GAGVSQSPSNKVTEKGKDVELRCDPISGHTALYWYRQSLGQGLEFLIYFQGNSAPDKSGLPSDRFSAERTGGSVSTLTIQRTQQEDSAVYLCASSFSPGQGNFEQYFGPGTRLTVT.

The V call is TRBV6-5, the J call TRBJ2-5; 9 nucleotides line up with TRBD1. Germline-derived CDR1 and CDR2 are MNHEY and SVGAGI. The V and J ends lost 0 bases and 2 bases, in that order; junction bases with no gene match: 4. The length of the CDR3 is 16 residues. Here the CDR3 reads CASSYSSGQGQETQYF. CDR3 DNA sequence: TGTGCCAGCAGTTACTCCTCAGGACAGGGGCAAGAGACCCAGTACTTC.

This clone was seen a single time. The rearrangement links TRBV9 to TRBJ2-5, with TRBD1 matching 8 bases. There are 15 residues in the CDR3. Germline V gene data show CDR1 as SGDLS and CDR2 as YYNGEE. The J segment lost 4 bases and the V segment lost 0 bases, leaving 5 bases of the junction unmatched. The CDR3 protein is CASSVAGGAGETQYF. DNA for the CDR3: TGTGCCAGCAGCGTAGCAGGGGGCGCGGGAGAGACCCAGTACTTC.

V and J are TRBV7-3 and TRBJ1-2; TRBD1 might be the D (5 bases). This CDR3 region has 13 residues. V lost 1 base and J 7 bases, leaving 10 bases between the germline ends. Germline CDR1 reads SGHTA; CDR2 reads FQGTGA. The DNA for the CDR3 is TGTGCCAGCAGCTTAAAGGGGTACGGTGGCTACACCTTC. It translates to CASSLKGYGGYTF.